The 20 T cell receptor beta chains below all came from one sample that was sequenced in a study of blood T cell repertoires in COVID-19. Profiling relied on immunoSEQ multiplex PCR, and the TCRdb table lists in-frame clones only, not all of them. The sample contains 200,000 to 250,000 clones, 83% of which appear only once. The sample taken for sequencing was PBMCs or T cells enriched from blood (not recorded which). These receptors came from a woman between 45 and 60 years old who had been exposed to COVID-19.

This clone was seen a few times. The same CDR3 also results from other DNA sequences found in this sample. The chain's CDR3 is CASSLAGDTEAFF. Here the CDR3 DNA reads TGTGCCAGCAGCCTTGCGGGGGACACTGAAGCTTTCTTT. V usage is TRBV12-3 or TRBV12-4 and J usage is TRBJ1-1; D perhaps matches TRBD1 (5 bases). The CDR3 extends over 13 amino acids. Trimming removed 6 bases from V and 3 bases from J, with 11 bases in between.

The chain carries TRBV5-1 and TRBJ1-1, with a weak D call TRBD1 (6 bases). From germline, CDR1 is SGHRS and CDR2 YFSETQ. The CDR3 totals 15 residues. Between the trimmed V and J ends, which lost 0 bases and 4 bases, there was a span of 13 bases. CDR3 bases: TGCGCCAGCAGCTTGGTAGCAGGGGTTCCCACTGAAGCTTTCTTT. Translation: CASSLVAGVPTEAFF.

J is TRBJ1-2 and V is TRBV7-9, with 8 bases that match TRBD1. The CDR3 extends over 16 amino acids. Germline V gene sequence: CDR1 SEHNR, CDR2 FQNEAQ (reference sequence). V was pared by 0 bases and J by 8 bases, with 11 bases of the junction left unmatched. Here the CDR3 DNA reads TGTGCCAGCAGCTTAGCGAGGCCAGGGGGCCCTGGGGGCTACACCTTC. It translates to CASSLARPGGPGGYTF.

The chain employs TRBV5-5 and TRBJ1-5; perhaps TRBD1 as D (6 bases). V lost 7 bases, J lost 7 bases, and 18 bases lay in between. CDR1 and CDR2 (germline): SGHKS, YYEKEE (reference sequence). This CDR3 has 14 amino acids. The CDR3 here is CASASEGTRQPQHF. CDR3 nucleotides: TGTGCCAGCGCCTCGGAAGGGACAAGACAGCCCCAGCATTTT.

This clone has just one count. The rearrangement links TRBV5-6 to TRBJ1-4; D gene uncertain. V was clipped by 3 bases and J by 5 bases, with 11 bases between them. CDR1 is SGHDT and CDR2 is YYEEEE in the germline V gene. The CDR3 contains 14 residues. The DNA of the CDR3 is TGTGCCAGCAGCTCTACAGCACCGAATGAAAAACTGTTTTTT. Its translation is CASSSTAPNEKLFF. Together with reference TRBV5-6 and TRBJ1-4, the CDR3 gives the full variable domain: DAGVTQSPTHLIKTRGQQVTLRCSPKSGHDTVSWYQQALGQGPQFIFQYYEEEERQRGNFPDRFSGHQFPNYSSELNVNALLLGDSALYLCASSSTAPNEKLFFGSGTQLSVL.

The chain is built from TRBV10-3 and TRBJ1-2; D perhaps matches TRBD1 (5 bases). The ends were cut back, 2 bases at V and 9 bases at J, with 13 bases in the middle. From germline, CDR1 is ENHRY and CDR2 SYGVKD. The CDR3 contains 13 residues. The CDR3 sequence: CAISEAITGRYTF. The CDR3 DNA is TGTGCCATCAGTGAGGCGATAACAGGTCGCTACACCTTC.

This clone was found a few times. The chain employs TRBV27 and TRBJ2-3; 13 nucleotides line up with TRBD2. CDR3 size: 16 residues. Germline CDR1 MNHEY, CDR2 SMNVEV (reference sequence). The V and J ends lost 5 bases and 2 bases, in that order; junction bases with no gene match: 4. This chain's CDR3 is CASSPGTSGVTDTQYF. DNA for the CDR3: TGTGCCAGCAGTCCCGGGACTAGCGGGGTCACAGATACGCAGTATTTT.

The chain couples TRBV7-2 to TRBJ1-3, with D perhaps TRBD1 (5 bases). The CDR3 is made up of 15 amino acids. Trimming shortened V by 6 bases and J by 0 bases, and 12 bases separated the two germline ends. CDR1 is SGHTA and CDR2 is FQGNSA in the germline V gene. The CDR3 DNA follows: TGTGCCAGCAGTCCAGACAGCAGCTCTGGAAACACCATATATTTT. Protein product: CASSPDSSSGNTIYF. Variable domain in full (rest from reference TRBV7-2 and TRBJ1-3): GAGVSQSPSNKVTEKGKDVELRCDPISGHTALYWYRQSLGQGLEFLIYFQGNSAPDKSGLPSDRFSAERTGGSVSTLTIQRTQQEDSAVYLCASSPDSSSGNTIYFGEGSWLTVV.

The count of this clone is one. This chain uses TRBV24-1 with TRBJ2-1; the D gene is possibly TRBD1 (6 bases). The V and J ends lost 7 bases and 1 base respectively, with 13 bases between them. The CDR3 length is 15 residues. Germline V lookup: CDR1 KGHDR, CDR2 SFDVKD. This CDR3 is CATSLQGPSYNEQFF. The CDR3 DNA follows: TGTGCCACCAGCCTCCAGGGGCCTTCCTACAATGAGCAGTTCTTC.

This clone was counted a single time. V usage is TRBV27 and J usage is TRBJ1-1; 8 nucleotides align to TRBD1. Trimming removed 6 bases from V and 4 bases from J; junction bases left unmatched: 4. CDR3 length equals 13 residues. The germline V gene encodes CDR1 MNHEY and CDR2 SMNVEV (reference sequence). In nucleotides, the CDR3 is TGTGCCAGCAGGCGACAGGGGAGCACTGAAGCTTTCTTT. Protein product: CASRRQGSTEAFF.

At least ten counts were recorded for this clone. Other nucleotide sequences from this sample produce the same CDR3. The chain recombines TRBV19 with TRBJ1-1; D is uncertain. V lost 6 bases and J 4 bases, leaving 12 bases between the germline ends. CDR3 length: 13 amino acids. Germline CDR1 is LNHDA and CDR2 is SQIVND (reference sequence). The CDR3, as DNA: TGTGCCAGTAGCCAAGGTCGGGGCACTGAAGCTTTCTTT. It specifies CASSQGRGTEAFF. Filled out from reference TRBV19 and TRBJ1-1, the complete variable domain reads DGGITQSPKYLFRKEGQNVTLSCEQNLNHDAMYWYRQDPGQGLRLIYYSQIVNDFQKGDIAEGYSVSREKKESFPLTVTSAQKNPTAFYLCASSQGRGTEAFFGQGTRLTVV.

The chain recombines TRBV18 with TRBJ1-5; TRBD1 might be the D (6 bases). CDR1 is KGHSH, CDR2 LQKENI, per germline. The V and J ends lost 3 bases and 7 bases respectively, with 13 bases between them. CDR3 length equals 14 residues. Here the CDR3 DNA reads TGTGCCAGCTCACCTTCACAGGGTACACAGCCCCAGCATTTT. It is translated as CASSPSQGTQPQHF.

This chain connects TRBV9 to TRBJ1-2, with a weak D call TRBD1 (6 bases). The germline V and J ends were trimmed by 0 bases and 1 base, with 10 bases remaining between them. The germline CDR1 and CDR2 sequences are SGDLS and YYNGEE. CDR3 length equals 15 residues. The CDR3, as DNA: TGTGCCAGCAGCGTAGAAGCGGACAGTAACTATGGCTACACCTTC. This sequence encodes CASSVEADSNYGYTF. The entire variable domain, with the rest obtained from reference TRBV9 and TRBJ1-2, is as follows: DSGVTQTPKHLITATGQRVTLRCSPRSGDLSVYWYQQSLDQGLQFLIQYYNGEERAKGNILERFSAQQFPDLHSELNLSSLELGDSALYFCASSVEADSNYGYTFGSGTRLTVV.

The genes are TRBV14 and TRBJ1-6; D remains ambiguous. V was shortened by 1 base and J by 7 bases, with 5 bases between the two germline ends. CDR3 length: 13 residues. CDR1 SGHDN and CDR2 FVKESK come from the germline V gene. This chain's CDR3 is CASSQAKNSPLHF. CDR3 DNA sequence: TGTGCCAGCAGCCAAGCTAAGAATTCACCCCTCCACTTT. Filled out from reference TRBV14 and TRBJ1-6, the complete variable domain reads EAGVTQFPSHSVIEKGQTVTLRCDPISGHDNLYWYRRVMGKEIKFLLHFVKESKQDESGMPNNRFLAERTGGTYSTLKVQPAELEDSGVYFCASSQAKNSPLHFGNGTRLTVT.

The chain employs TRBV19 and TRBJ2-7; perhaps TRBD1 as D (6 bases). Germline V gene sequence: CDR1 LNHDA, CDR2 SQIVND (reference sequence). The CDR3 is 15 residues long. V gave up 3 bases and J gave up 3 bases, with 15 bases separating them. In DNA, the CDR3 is TGTGCCAGTAGTATCGTAGGGCAGGGGAACTACGAGCAGTACTTC. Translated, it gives CASSIVGQGNYEQYF.

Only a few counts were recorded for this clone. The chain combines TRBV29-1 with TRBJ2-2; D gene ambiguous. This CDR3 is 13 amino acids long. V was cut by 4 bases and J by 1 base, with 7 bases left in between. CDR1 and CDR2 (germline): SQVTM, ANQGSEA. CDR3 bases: TGCAGCGTTGGCTCAGGGAACACCGGGGAGCTGTTTTTT. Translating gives CSVGSGNTGELFF.

The CDR3 bases are TGTGCCAGCGATGGGGGGGACACTGAAGCTTTCTTT. It encodes CASDGGDTEAFF. The rearrangement links TRBV12-3 or TRBV12-4 to TRBJ1-1, with TRBD1 as a possible D gene (5 bases). Trimming removed 8 bases at V and 3 bases at J, with 10 bases between. The CDR3 runs 12 residues.

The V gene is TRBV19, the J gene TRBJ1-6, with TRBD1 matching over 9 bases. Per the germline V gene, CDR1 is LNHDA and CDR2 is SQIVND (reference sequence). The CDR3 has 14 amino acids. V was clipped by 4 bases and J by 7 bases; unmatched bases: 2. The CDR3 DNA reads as TGTGCCAGTAGTACCGGGACAGGGAATTCACCCCTCCACTTT. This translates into CASSTGTGNSPLHF.

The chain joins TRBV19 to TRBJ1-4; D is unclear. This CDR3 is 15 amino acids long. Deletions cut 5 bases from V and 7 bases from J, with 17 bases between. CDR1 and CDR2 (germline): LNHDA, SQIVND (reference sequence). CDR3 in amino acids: CASSGDPGRPEKLFF. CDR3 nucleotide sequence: TGTGCCAGTAGTGGAGACCCCGGTAGGCCTGAAAAACTGTTTTTT.

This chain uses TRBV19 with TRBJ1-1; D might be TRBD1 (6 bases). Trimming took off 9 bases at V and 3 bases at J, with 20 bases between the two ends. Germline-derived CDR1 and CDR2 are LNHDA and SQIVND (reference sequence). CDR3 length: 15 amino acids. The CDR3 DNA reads TGTGCCAGCCTCTTAGGACAGTCCGAGGACACTGAAGCTTTCTTT. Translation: CASLLGQSEDTEAFF.